The source of this T cell receptor (beta chain) is a study of identical twins. For this clonotype: Its antigen is still unknown.

TCRdb analysed the 5' RACE reads with MiXCR anew, one entry per CDR3 protein. The data hold 450,000 to 600,000 distinct CDR3 sequences, with about a fifth observed a single time. General study findings and limits: The abundant beta clonotypes from cord blood had fewer insertions, and memory repertoires had none of this.

Germline V CDR1 and CDR2: SGHRS, YFSETQ. Trimming pared 0 bases from V and 5 bases from J, leaving 14 bases between. The CDR3 covers 15 residues. The same data also contributed to another study, on yellow fever vaccine responses in identical twins.

Sequencing was done on a sample of CD4+ T cells sorted from blood. The rearrangement joins TRBV5-1 to TRBJ2-5; D might be TRBD2 (5 bases). The sequence was obtained from a woman aged 18-35 years in good health. This chain's CDR3 is CASSLEAFPGETQYF. CDR3 bases: TGCGCCAGCAGCTTGGAGGCCTTTCCGGGGGAGACCCAGTACTTC.